These T cell receptor beta chains were read from a single sample in a study of blood T cell repertoires in COVID-19. Here immunoSEQ multiplex PCR was the method, and the copy in TCRdb shows in-frame clones only, minus some. The repertoire includes some 230,000 clones, 70% to 85% of them detected once, and around 16% sits in the top ten. The sequenced material came from PBMCs or T cells enriched from blood (not recorded which). These receptors were taken from a man in his forties who had recovered from COVID-19. The CDR3 runs from the conserved cysteine through the conserved F or W. Each record gives: clone size, D gene, V gene, J gene, CDR3 protein, CDR3 DNA. The D gene is left open where the match is weak. Expanded clones get a size class; other rows say once, few or many, or leave the size out.

>NA|NA|TRBV29-1|TRBJ2-7
CSVGQFPYEQYF
TGCAGCGTTGGACAGTTTCCCTACGAGCAGTACTTC
>NA|TRBD1|TRBV19|TRBJ1-2
CASSIKVGTGSYGYTF
TGTGCCAGTAGTATTAAGGTCGGGACAGGGTCCTATGGCTACACCTTC
>NA|TRBD2|TRBV5-1|TRBJ2-3
CASNRQAGGTDTQYF
TGCGCCAGCAACCGCCAAGCGGGAGGCACAGATACGCAGTATTTT
>NA|NA|TRBV18|TRBJ2-7
CASSRLFGDDEQYF
TGTGCCAGCTCCCGACTTTTCGGCGATGACGAGCAGTACTTC
>NA|NA|TRBV18|TRBJ1-5
CASSPQVTENQPQHF
TGTGCCAGCTCACCACAAGTAACGGAGAATCAGCCCCAGCATTTT
>NA|NA|TRBV10-2|TRBJ1-1
CASSESMKAQLEAFF
TGCGCCAGCAGTGAGTCGATGAAGGCACAACTAGAAGCTTTCTTT
>NA|TRBD1|TRBV6-2/TRBV6-3|TRBJ1-5
CASSQGRREGQGVRQPQHF
TGTGCCAGCAGTCAAGGACGAAGAGAGGGACAGGGTGTACGCCAGCCCCAGCATTTT
>few|TRBD1|TRBV7-9|TRBJ1-3
CASSPSGTVSGNTIYF
TGTGCCAGCAGCCCCTCCGGGACAGTCTCTGGAAACACCATATATTTT
>NA|NA|TRBV4-1|TRBJ1-4
CASSRPPGTTNEKLFF
TGCGCCAGCAGCCGCCCCCCGGGGACAACTAATGAAAAACTGTTTTTT
>NA|TRBD2|TRBV27|TRBJ2-2
CASSGPLAGGQNGELFF
TGTGCCAGCAGTGGCCCACTAGCGGGGGGGCAAAACGGGGAGCTGTTTTTT
>NA|TRBD2|TRBV10-3|TRBJ2-3
CAIGGADTQYF
TGTGCCATCGGGGGGGCAGATACGCAGTATTTT
>few|NA|TRBV7-9|TRBJ2-7
CASSLVRVRAYEQYF
TGTGCCAGCAGCTTAGTAAGGGTGAGGGCCTACGAGCAGTACTTC
>few|NA|TRBV5-4|TRBJ1-4
CASSSRTEGNEKLFF
TGTGCCAGCAGCTCCAGGACAGAGGGTAATGAAAAACTGTTTTTT
>once|NA|TRBV18|TRBJ1-2
CASSPGPDGSYGYTF
TGTGCCAGCTCACCAGGGCCGGATGGATCCTATGGCTACACCTTC